The TCR beta chain under discussion was sequenced for a study of patients and donors after allogeneic stem cell transplantation. The germline V gene has CDR1 SQVTM and CDR2 ANQGSEA. Trimming stripped 8 bases from V and 1 base from J, with 14 bases between. The CDR3 totals 13 residues. One entry per CDR3 protein, called by TCRdb with MiXCR from the RT-PCR reads. The sample contains about 410,000 distinct CDR3 sequences, approximately 16% of which appear only once. What was sequenced was blood, either unsorted or a sorted T cell fraction (not recorded which). The sequence was collected from a human donor who was either an allogeneic HSCT recipient or a stem cell or donor lymphocyte infusion donor (not recorded which). It is not recorded whose cells these are; they may come from a transplant donor. This sequence joins TRBV29-1 and TRBJ1-1; tentative D call: TRBD1 (6 bases). Written as DNA, the CDR3 is TGCAGCACTAAAGGGGGGAGGAACACTGAAGCTTTCTTT. Its protein is CSTKGGRNTEAFF. Looking up the rest from reference TRBV29-1 and TRBJ1-1 gives the full variable domain: SAVISQKPSRDICQRGTSLTIQCQVDSQVTMMFWYRQQPGQSLTLIATANQGSEATYESGFVIDKFPISRPNLTFSTLTVSNMSPEDSSIYLCSTKGGRNTEAFFGQGTRLTVV.